This is a list of T cell receptor beta chains from one sample in a study of cytomegalovirus exposure and HLA in healthy donors. The repertoire was sequenced with immunoSEQ multiplex PCR; TCRdb's copy has only in-frame clones and lacks some. The sample features 140,000 to 150,000 clones, with around 0.96% in its top ten. Sample: PBMCs. Source of these receptors: a male donor in good health and CMV-seronegative. Both conserved end residues are part of each CDR3. D genes are given only for firm matches.

J gene,V gene,D gene,CDR3 protein,CDR3 DNA
TRBJ1-6,TRBV7-2,.,CASSSGAADGSPLHF,TGTGCCAGCAGCTCAGGGGCGGCCGACGGATCACCCCTCCACTTT
TRBJ2-1,TRBV27,.,CASTRDSSYLSNEQFF,TGTGCCAGCACCCGAGACAGTTCATATCTGTCGAATGAGCAGTTCTTC
TRBJ2-1,TRBV30,TRBD2,CAFLVAGGGNEQFF,TGTGCCTTCCTCGTAGCGGGAGGAGGAAATGAGCAGTTCTTC
TRBJ2-3,TRBV10-3,.,CAISESLGVALITDTQYF,TGTGCCATCAGTGAGTCGCTCGGGGTAGCCTTGATCACAGATACGCAGTATTTT
TRBJ2-1,TRBV6-5,.,CASSYGQRRDEQFF,TGTGCCAGCAGTTACGGCCAAAGGAGGGATGAGCAGTTCTTC
TRBJ2-7,TRBV7-2,.,CASSLVGSRYEQYF,TGTGCCAGCAGCTTAGTGGGCAGCCGCTACGAGCAGTACTTC
TRBJ2-2,TRBV7-2,TRBD2,CASSWTSGRGAGELFF,TGTGCCAGCAGCTGGACTAGCGGGAGGGGTGCCGGGGAGCTGTTTTTT
TRBJ2-7,TRBV19,.,CASSIHGTSSYEQYF,TGTGCCAGTAGTATTCACGGGACATCCTCCTACGAGCAGTACTTC
TRBJ2-1,TRBV4-1,TRBD2,CASSQDGTSGSKVRPNEQFF,TGCGCCAGCAGCCAAGATGGTACTAGCGGGAGTAAGGTGCGTCCCAATGAGCAGTTCTTC
TRBJ1-1,TRBV4-3,TRBD1,CASSQGQAFTSEAFF,TGCGCCAGCAGCCAGGGACAGGCTTTTACCTCTGAAGCTTTCTTT
TRBJ2-2,TRBV30,.,CAWNTQATGELFF,TGTGCCTGGAATACTCAAGCCACCGGGGAGCTGTTTTTT
TRBJ2-7,TRBV5-1,.,CASSLGGTAYEQYF,TGCGCCAGCAGCTTGGGGGGGACTGCCTACGAGCAGTACTTC
TRBJ1-6,TRBV27,TRBD1,CASSLGTGDNSPLHF,TGTGCCAGCAGTCTAGGGACAGGGGATAATTCACCCCTCCACTTT
TRBJ1-6,TRBV18,.,CASSPSQNSPLHF,TGTGCCAGCTCACCATCTCAGAATTCACCCCTCCACTTT
TRBJ1-2,TRBV6-6,.,CASSPLGGSGYTF,TGTGCCAGCAGTCCCCTTGGAGGGTCGGGCTACACCTTC
TRBJ2-2,TRBV18,TRBD2,CASSPRLAGGGANTGELFF,TGTGCCAGCTCACCCCGACTAGCGGGGGGAGGGGCGAACACCGGGGAGCTGTTTTTT
TRBJ2-2,TRBV5-4,TRBD1,CASSLRDRANTGELFF,TGTGCCAGCAGCCTCCGGGACAGGGCGAACACCGGGGAGCTGTTTTTT
TRBJ2-7,TRBV11-3,TRBD2,CASSTGTSGVSSEQYF,TGTGCCAGCAGCACCGGGACTAGCGGGGTTAGCTCAGAGCAGTACTTC
TRBJ1-3,TRBV30,.,CAWRQDYWVSGNTIYF,TGTGCCTGGCGACAAGACTATTGGGTATCTGGAAACACCATATATTTT
TRBJ1-1,TRBV7-9,.,CASSLRGVRNMNTEAFF,TGTGCCAGCAGCTTACGGGGGGTCAGAAATATGAACACTGAAGCTTTCTTT
TRBJ1-1,TRBV30,.,CAWIKDSRNTEAFF,TGTGCCTGGATTAAAGACAGCCGAAACACTGAAGCTTTCTTT
TRBJ2-7,TRBV27,TRBD1,CASSPSRTGSYEQYF,TGTGCCAGCAGCCCGTCCCGGACAGGTTCCTACGAGCAGTACTTC
TRBJ2-7,TRBV7-8,.,CASSLVPGITEQYF,TGTGCCAGCAGCTTAGTCCCAGGGATCACCGAGCAGTACTTC